These 12 T cell receptor beta chains were sequenced from one sample in a study of cytomegalovirus exposure and HLA in healthy donors (dated by TCRdb to the late 2010s). The library was built by means of the immunoSEQ multiplex PCR assay. For the multiplex PCR, a mixture combining 60 forward primers for TCR Vbeta segments and 13 reverse primers for TCR Jbeta segments was used. The immuneACCESS repertoire file appears here via TCRdb, limited to in-frame rearrangements. These files lack a portion of the clones; in checked studies, under half of the deficit traces to unresolved V genes, and the cause of the others is not known. The record for this sample contains about 92,000 clones. The ten biggest clones cover over 15% of the sample. Sequencing was carried out using PBMCs. The receptors shown here come from a man aged 50-60 years in good health and CMV-seropositive.

The chain employs TRBV11-2 and TRBJ2-1; TRBD2 matches at 9 bases. V lost 5 bases and J lost 4; bases outside the gene matches: 12. This CDR3 is 17 amino acids long. Germline V gene data show CDR1 as SGHAT and CDR2 as FQNNGV. Written as DNA, the CDR3 is TGTGCCAGCAGCCCACGGGCTAGCGGGACCGTTTACAATGAGCAGTTCTTC. Encoded protein: CASSPRASGTVYNEQFF. The full variable domain, completed using reference TRBV11-2 and TRBJ2-1, is EAGVAQSPRYKIIEKRQSVAFWCNPISGHATLYWYQQILGQGPKLLIQFQNNGVVDDSQLPKDRFSAERLKGVDSTLKIQPAKLEDSAVYLCASSPRASGTVYNEQFFGPGTRLTVL.

The gene calls are TRBV6-5 and TRBJ2-5, with 10 bases that match TRBD2. Per germline, CDR1 MNHEY and CDR2 SVGAGI. Trimming removed 4 bases from V and 5 bases from J; junction bases left unmatched: 7. The CDR3 spans 15 residues. The CDR3 bases are TGTGCCAGCAGTTCTCTAGCGGGAGTGGGCGAGACCCAGTACTTC. Amino acids: CASSSLAGVGETQYF.

The genes are TRBV25-1 and TRBJ1-6, with D hard to call. V was pared by 1 base and J by 0 bases, with 10 bases between. CDR1 MGHDK and CDR2 SYGVNS come from the germline V gene. CDR3 length equals 17 residues. The CDR3 sequence is CASSELGTSSYNSPLHF. The DNA for the CDR3 is TGTGCCAGCAGTGAATTGGGCACGAGCTCCTATAATTCACCCCTCCACTTT. Full variable domain (rest looked up from reference TRBV25-1 and TRBJ1-6): EADIYQTPRYLVIGTGKKITLECSQTMGHDKMYWYQQDPGMELHLIHYSYGVNSTEKGDLSSESTVSRIRTEHFPLTLESARPSHTSQYLCASSELGTSSYNSPLHFGNGTRLTVT.

This chain links TRBV6-6 with TRBJ2-7; 7 nucleotides match TRBD2. This CDR3 comprises 16 residues. After removal of 3 bases from V and 4 bases from J, the junction contained 12 bases not matched to a gene. CDR1 is MNHNY, CDR2 SVGAGI, per germline (reference sequence). CDR3 in DNA: TGTGCCAGCAGTTATCCCCCTGGGGGGGGTACGTACGAGCAGTACGTC. Translating it yields CASSYPPGGGTYEQYV.

The rearrangement joins TRBV29-1 to TRBJ1-2, with D possibly TRBD1 on 6 matching bases. The CDR3 length is 12 residues. The V gene lost 7 bases and the J gene lost 6 bases, with 15 bases spanning the gap. Germline V gene data show CDR1 as SQVTM and CDR2 as ANQGSEA. The CDR3 sequence: CSGLQGGHGYTF. The CDR3 coding sequence is TGCAGCGGCTTACAGGGTGGCCATGGCTACACCTTC.

V is TRBV28 and J is TRBJ1-1, with D perhaps matching TRBD1 (5 bases). The V and J ends lost 5 bases and 6 bases respectively, with 16 bases between them. Germline lookup yields CDR1 MDHEN and CDR2 SYDVKM. The CDR3 covers 14 residues. CDR3 amino acids: CASSTVRGVAEAFF. In DNA, the CDR3 is TGTGCCAGCAGTACTGTCCGGGGGGTGGCTGAAGCTTTCTTT. Combining the CDR3 with reference TRBV28 and TRBJ1-1 gives the whole variable domain DVKVTQSSRYLVKRTGEKVFLECVQDMDHENMFWYRQDPGLGLRLIYFSYDVKMKEKGDIPEGYSVSREKKERFSLILESASTNQTSMYLCASSTVRGVAEAFFGQGTRLTVV.

This chain uses TRBV9 with TRBJ2-1; D may be TRBD2 (5 bases). The CDR3 is made up of 13 amino acids. Trimming pared 3 bases from V and 9 bases from J, leaving 13 bases between. CDR1 SGDLS and CDR2 YYNGEE come from the germline V gene. CDR3 residues: CASSAFGGREQFF. The CDR3 DNA reads as TGTGCCAGCAGCGCCTTTGGAGGTCGTGAGCAGTTCTTC.

V is TRBV6-4 and J is TRBJ2-1, with D perhaps TRBD2 (5 bases). Germline-derived CDR1 and CDR2 are MRHNA and SNTAGT. With 8 bases removed from V and 9 bases from J, the gap between germline ends came to 20 bases. The CDR3 is 14 residues long. For the CDR3, the DNA is TGTGCCAGCTCCCGAGAGAGGTACAGCGGTGAGCAGTTCTTC. This codes for CASSRERYSGEQFF.

The V call is TRBV5-1, the J call TRBJ1-1; no reliable D call. V was cut by 3 bases and J by 1 base, with 7 bases left in between. CDR1 and CDR2 (germline): SGHRS, YFSETQ. The length of the CDR3 is 13 residues. CDR3 amino acids: CASSYLENTEAFF. CDR3 DNA: TGCGCCAGCAGCTACTTAGAGAACACTGAAGCTTTCTTT.

The chain has TRBV9 and TRBJ2-5; possibly TRBD2 for D (5 bases). There are 15 residues in the CDR3. CDR1 is SGDLS, CDR2 YYNGEE, per germline. The V gene lost 0 bases and the J gene lost 1 base, with 10 bases spanning the gap. In nucleotides, the CDR3 is TGTGCCAGCAGCGTAGGCGGGCGCCCCCAAGAGACCCAGTACTTC. Translating gives CASSVGGRPQETQYF.

The J gene is TRBJ2-3, the V gene TRBV18, with a tentative D call TRBD2 (6 bases). Trimming stripped 5 bases from V and 0 bases from J, with 9 bases between. Germline V gene lookup returns CDR1 KGHSH and CDR2 LQKENI. This CDR3 spans 14 amino acids. For the CDR3, the DNA is TGTGCCAGCTCATGGGGGACTAGCACAGATACGCAGTATTTT. Encoded protein: CASSWGTSTDTQYF.

This chain's CDR3 is CAWSEQGETQYF. CDR3 in DNA: TGTGCCTGGAGCGAACAGGGGGAGACCCAGTACTTC. This rearrangement joins TRBV30 to TRBJ2-5, with 7 bases that match TRBD1. V shed 3 bases, J shed 5 bases, and the junction held 3 bases outside the gene matches. The germline V gene encodes CDR1 GTSNPN and CDR2 SVGIG (reference sequence). The CDR3 is 12 amino acids.